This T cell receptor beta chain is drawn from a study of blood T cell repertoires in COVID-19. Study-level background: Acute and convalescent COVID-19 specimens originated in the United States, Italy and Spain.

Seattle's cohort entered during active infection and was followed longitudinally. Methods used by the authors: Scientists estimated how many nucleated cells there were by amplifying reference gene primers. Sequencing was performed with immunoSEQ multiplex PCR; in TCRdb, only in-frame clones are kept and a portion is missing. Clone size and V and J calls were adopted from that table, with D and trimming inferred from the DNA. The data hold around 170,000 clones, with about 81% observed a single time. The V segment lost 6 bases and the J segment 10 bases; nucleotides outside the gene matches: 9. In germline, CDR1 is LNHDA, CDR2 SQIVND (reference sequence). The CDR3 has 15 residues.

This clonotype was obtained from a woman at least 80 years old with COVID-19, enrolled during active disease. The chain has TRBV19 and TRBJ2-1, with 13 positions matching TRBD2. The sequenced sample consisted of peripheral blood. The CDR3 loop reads CASSTTSGGAIEQFF. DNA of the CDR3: TGTGCCAGTAGCACAACTAGCGGGGGGGCCATCGAGCAGTTCTTC.